Each of the 29 T cell receptor beta chains below was sequenced from the same sample in a study of patients and donors after allogeneic stem cell transplantation (dated by TCRdb to about 2020). Libraries were prepared through RT-PCR. Instrument on record: NextSeq 550. In-frame beta chains were kept once TCRdb had trimmed the public reads at Q25 with fastp and called clones with MiXCR. All rows with the same CDR3 protein become a single entry with the most common DNA and genes. A total of about 24,000 distinct CDR3 sequences appear in this sample, about 45% of them only once. The ten largest clones capture around 78% of the sample. The material sequenced was blood, either unsorted or a sorted T cell fraction (not recorded which). These receptors came from a human donor who was either an allogeneic HSCT recipient or a stem cell or donor lymphocyte infusion donor (not recorded which). It is not recorded whose cells these are; they may come from a transplant donor.

This rearrangement joins TRBV6-5 to TRBJ2-7, with no clear D. The CDR3 extends over 15 amino acids. The V gene lost 0 bases and the J gene lost 6 bases, with 15 bases spanning the gap. The germline CDR1 and CDR2 sequences are MNHEY and SVGAGI. CDR3: CASSYSFTVIAEQYF. CDR3 nucleotide sequence: TGTGCCAGCAGTTACTCGTTTACAGTCATTGCCGAGCAGTACTTC.

This clonotype occurred a few times. V is TRBV11-2 and J is TRBJ1-2; D gene ambiguous. Germline V gene sequence: CDR1 SGHAT, CDR2 FQNNGV. This CDR3 is built from 13 residues. V was cut by 5 bases and J by 8 bases, with 15 bases left in between. CDR3 DNA: TGTGCCAGCAGCCAAGTACACCTCGACGGCTACACCTTC. It is translated as CASSQVHLDGYTF.

The chain is built from TRBV24-1 and TRBJ1-1; possible D gene TRBD1, 6 bases. The ends were cut back, 9 bases at V and 1 base at J, with 11 bases in the middle. Germline CDR1 reads KGHDR; CDR2 reads SFDVKD. The CDR3 length is 13 residues. CDR3 residues: CATGNRENTEAFF. Written as DNA, the CDR3 is TGTGCCACCGGCAACAGGGAGAACACTGAAGCTTTCTTT.

This rearrangement joins TRBV11-2 to TRBJ2-5, with a tentative D call TRBD1 (6 bases). V was pared by 0 bases and J by 4 bases, with 9 bases between. The CDR3 covers 14 residues. Germline CDR1 reads SGHAT; CDR2 reads FQNNGV. Here the CDR3 reads CASSLELRGETQYF. CDR3 sequence (DNA): TGTGCCAGCAGCTTAGAGCTCAGGGGAGAGACCCAGTACTTC. The complete variable domain, with remaining parts taken from reference TRBV11-2 and TRBJ2-5, reads EAGVAQSPRYKIIEKRQSVAFWCNPISGHATLYWYQQILGQGPKLLIQFQNNGVVDDSQLPKDRFSAERLKGVDSTLKIQPAKLEDSAVYLCASSLELRGETQYFGPGTRLLVL.

The gene calls are TRBV4-2 and TRBJ2-7, with D hard to call. Trimming removed 0 bases from V and 4 bases from J, with 7 bases in between. The CDR3 contains 13 residues. The germline V gene has CDR1 LGHNA and CDR2 YNFKEQ. The CDR3 protein is CASSQDRQYEQYF. In DNA form, the CDR3 reads TGTGCCAGCAGCCAAGATCGGCAGTACGAGCAGTACTTC.

This clonotype was detected only a few times. V is TRBV28 and J is TRBJ1-1, with a possible D match to TRBD1 (6 bases). V was shortened by 6 bases and J by 5 bases, with 16 bases between the two germline ends. CDR1 and CDR2 (germline): MDHEN, SYDVKM. This CDR3 is 14 amino acids long. The CDR3 DNA reads as TGTGCCAGCAGCGGGGGCTTATGGGGAACTGAAGCTTTCTTT. This codes for CASSGGLWGTEAFF.

The V gene is TRBV6-6, the J gene TRBJ2-1; 10 positions agree with TRBD1. The CDR3 extends over 15 amino acids. Trimming removed 3 bases from V and 2 bases from J; junction bases left unmatched: 1. Germline values: CDR1 MNHNY, CDR2 SVGAGI (reference sequence). CDR3 in amino acids: CASSYGTGAYNEQFF. In DNA form, the CDR3 reads TGTGCCAGCAGTTATGGGACAGGGGCCTACAATGAGCAGTTCTTC.

This clonotype has more than one count but fewer than ten. This chain joins TRBV20-1 and TRBJ2-7; 13 bases agree with TRBD2. This CDR3 contains 15 residues. Per germline, CDR1 DFQATT and CDR2 SNEGSKA (reference sequence). V gave up 1 base and J gave up 0 bases; unmatched junction bases: 0. For the CDR3, the DNA is TGCAGTGCTAGAGGACTAGCGGGAGGCTCCTACGAGCAGTACTTC. Residues: CSARGLAGGSYEQYF.

This rearrangement joins TRBV7-6 to TRBJ2-2, with TRBD2 identical over 8 bases. J gave up 0 bases and V 0 bases, and 3 bases lay outside the gene matches. The CDR3 contains 17 residues. Germline assignment: CDR1 SGHVS and CDR2 FNYEAQ. The CDR3 sequence is CASSLAISGANTGELFF. The CDR3 DNA reads TGTGCCAGCAGCTTAGCGATTAGCGGGGCGAACACCGGGGAGCTGTTTTTT. Filled out from reference TRBV7-6 and TRBJ2-2, the complete variable domain reads GAGVSQSPRYKVTKRGQDVALRCDPISGHVSLYWYRQALGQGPEFLTYFNYEAQQDKSGLPNDRFSAERPEGSISTLTIQRTEQRDSAMYRCASSLAISGANTGELFFGEGSRLTVL.

This clonotype appeared a single time. The chain carries TRBV4-1 and TRBJ1-1, with 7 bases fitting TRBD1. J gave up 3 bases and V 3 bases, and 13 bases lay outside the gene matches. CDR1 MGHRA and CDR2 YSYEKL come from the germline V gene. This CDR3 has 17 amino acids. This chain's CDR3 is CASSQGTGARTDTEAFF. Written as DNA, the CDR3 is TGCGCCAGCAGCCAGGGTACAGGGGCTCGGACGGACACTGAAGCTTTCTTT.

This clonotype was detected ten times or more. The chain joins TRBV6-2 or TRBV6-3 to TRBJ1-5, with TRBD1 matching over 11 bases. Germline values: CDR1 MNHEY, CDR2 SVGEGT. With V trimmed by 8 bases and J by 6 bases, 6 bases remained unmatched. The CDR3 sequence is 14 residues long. CDR3 DNA: TGTGCCAGCGTCCGGGACAGGGGGGGTCAGCCCCAGCATTTT. Protein: CASVRDRGGQPQHF.

The J gene is TRBJ1-2, the V gene TRBV3-1; TRBD1 matches at 8 bases. Looked up from germline, CDR1 is LGHDT and CDR2 is YNNKEL (reference sequence). This CDR3 has 15 residues. Unmatched junction bases numbered 6, after V lost 1 base and J lost 5 bases. CDR3 amino acids: CASSQGQGRVYGYTF. CDR3 in DNA: TGTGCCAGCAGCCAAGGACAGGGGAGAGTTTATGGCTACACCTTC.

The chain links TRBV7-9 to TRBJ2-2; no clear D gene. Deletions cut 5 bases from V and 6 bases from J, with 7 bases between. The CDR3 contains 12 residues. The germline CDR1 and CDR2 sequences are SEHNR and FQNEAQ (reference sequence). The CDR3 spells CASSPNSGELFF. The DNA of the CDR3 is TGTGCCAGCAGCCCCAATTCCGGGGAGCTGTTTTTT. Complete variable domain (other parts from reference TRBV7-9 and TRBJ2-2): DTGVSQNPRHKITKRGQNVTFRCDPISEHNRLYWYRQTLGQGPEFLTYFQNEAQLEKSRLLSDRFSAERPKGSFSTLEIQRTEQGDSAMYLCASSPNSGELFFGEGSRLTVL.

J is TRBJ2-5 and V is TRBV7-9; possibly TRBD1 or TRBD2 for D (5 bases each). The CDR3 length is 15 residues. Trimming removed 5 bases at V and 0 bases at J, with 13 bases between. Germline loops: CDR1 SEHNR, CDR2 FQNEAQ (reference sequence). The DNA for the CDR3 is TGTGCCAGCAGCATGAGGGGCACCTACCAAGAGACCCAGTACTTC. Its protein is CASSMRGTYQETQYF.

V and J are TRBV12-3 or TRBV12-4 and TRBJ1-5; the match to TRBD1 covers 7 bases. The CDR3 has 14 amino acids. Trimming took 5 bases from V and 6 from J; bases not matched to a gene: 7. Written as DNA, the CDR3 is TGTGCCAGCAGTGCGACAGGGACTGGTCAGCCCCAGCATTTT. This translates into CASSATGTGQPQHF.

The sample holds a few counts of this clonotype. The V call is TRBV12-3 or TRBV12-4, the J call TRBJ1-3; perhaps TRBD1 as D (5 bases). The CDR3 extends over 14 amino acids. V was pared by 5 bases and J by 3 bases, with 11 bases between. This CDR3 is CASSKGAGGNTIYF. The CDR3 DNA sequence: TGTGCCAGCAGTAAAGGGGCCGGTGGAAACACCATATATTTT.

The V and J genes are TRBV28 and TRBJ2-5; TRBD2 might be the D (6 bases). The CDR3 is 19 residues long. Trimming stripped 2 bases from V and 4 bases from J, with 26 bases between. CDR1 MDHEN and CDR2 SYDVKM come from the germline V gene. The CDR3 sequence: CASSLPSFVQPGGRETQYF. The CDR3 DNA reads TGTGCCAGCAGTTTACCCTCCTTCGTCCAACCTGGGGGGAGAGAGACCCAGTACTTC.

This clonotype is medium-sized (0.01 to 0.1%). The V and J genes are TRBV15 and TRBJ2-5; a weak D match, TRBD2 (5 bases). V gave up 5 bases and J gave up 4 bases, with 17 bases separating them. The germline V gene encodes CDR1 LNHNV and CDR2 YYDKDF (reference sequence). There are 15 residues in the CDR3. CDR3 protein: CATSRPSGVRETQYF. CDR3 DNA sequence: TGTGCCACCAGCCGCCCCAGCGGAGTACGAGAGACCCAGTACTTC. Filled out from reference TRBV15 and TRBJ2-5, the complete variable domain reads DAMVIQNPRYQVTQFGKPVTLSCSQTLNHNVMYWYQQKSSQAPKLLFHYYDKDFNNEADTPDNFQSRRPNTSFCFLDIRSPGLGDTAMYLCATSRPSGVRETQYFGPGTRLLVL.

This clonotype was found a few times. The genes are TRBV7-9 and TRBJ1-5; D gene ambiguous. V lost 3 bases and J 3 bases, leaving 6 bases between the germline ends. Germline V gives CDR1 SEHNR, CDR2 FQNEAQ (reference sequence). The CDR3 totals 13 residues. The CDR3 here is CASSFSINQPQHF. CDR3 sequence (DNA): TGTGCCAGCAGCTTTAGTATCAATCAGCCCCAGCATTTT.

The V gene is TRBV5-1, the J gene TRBJ1-2, with 7 bases aligning to TRBD1. CDR3 length: 14 amino acids. Unmatched junction bases numbered 6, after V lost 4 bases and J lost 3 bases. The germline CDR1 and CDR2 sequences are SGHRS and YFSETQ. The CDR3 protein is CASSLDDRDYGYTF. Written as DNA, the CDR3 is TGCGCCAGCAGCCTTGACGACAGGGACTATGGCTACACCTTC.

In its sample, this clonotype was seen many times. The chain couples TRBV29-1 to TRBJ1-1, with 8 bases lining up with TRBD1. The length of the CDR3 is 12 residues. Germline V gene lookup returns CDR1 SQVTM and CDR2 ANQGSEA. J was trimmed by 5 bases and V by 8 bases; bases with no gene match: 7. The CDR3 sequence: CSTGQGWTEAFF. The CDR3 bases are TGCAGCACCGGACAGGGATGGACTGAAGCTTTCTTT.

There are a few counts of this clonotype. The V and J genes are TRBV6-5 and TRBJ1-2; D unresolved. The V end lost 5 bases, the J end lost 4 bases, and 14 bases lay between the germline ends. The germline V gene encodes CDR1 MNHEY and CDR2 SVGAGI. The length of the CDR3 is 14 residues. CDR3 nucleotide sequence: TGTGCCAGCAGTCCGATAGCTGACCTCTATGGCTACACCTTC. It is translated as CASSPIADLYGYTF.

This clonotype was recorded a few times. J is TRBJ1-1 and V is TRBV4-1; TRBD1 agrees at 9 bases. Germline loops: CDR1 MGHRA, CDR2 YSYEKL. CDR3 length equals 15 residues. V lost 2 bases and J lost 4; bases outside the gene matches: 5. CDR3 loop: CASSQSGQGTTEAFF. The CDR3 nucleotides read TGCGCCAGCAGCCAATCCGGACAGGGGACCACTGAAGCTTTCTTT.

The chain links TRBV7-8 to TRBJ1-3; no reliable D call. There are 16 residues in the CDR3. V was cut by 6 bases and J by 3 bases, with 18 bases left in between. Germline CDR1 reads SGHVS; CDR2 reads FQNEAQ. CDR3 DNA: TGTGCCAGCAGTCTTCAAGGGCCCAGCCATGGAAACACCATATATTTT. Protein product: CASSLQGPSHGNTIYF.

The chain joins TRBV5-1 to TRBJ2-7, with D unclear. Germline lookup yields CDR1 SGHRS and CDR2 YFSETQ. The ends were cut back, 4 bases at V and 2 bases at J, with 13 bases in the middle. The CDR3 spans 14 residues. The CDR3 spells CASSDQRSTYEQYF. Written as DNA, the CDR3 is TGCGCCAGCAGCGATCAGAGGAGCACCTACGAGCAGTACTTC.

V is TRBV29-1 and J is TRBJ2-2; perhaps TRBD1 as D (6 bases). The CDR3 runs to 14 residues. Per the germline V gene, CDR1 is SQVTM and CDR2 is ANQGSEA. The ends were cut back, 8 bases at V and 3 bases at J, with 16 bases in the middle. The CDR3 DNA reads TGCAGCACCCCCGGGACACGATACACCGGGGAGCTGTTTTTT. Its translation: CSTPGTRYTGELFF.

The V and J genes are TRBV12-3 or TRBV12-4 and TRBJ2-2; D tentatively fits TRBD1 or TRBD2 (5 bases each). V was pared by 5 bases and J by 0 bases, with 19 bases between. The CDR3 runs to 18 residues. The CDR3 protein is CASSRGLSGTSNTGELFF. CDR3 in DNA: TGTGCCAGCAGTAGGGGCCTCTCGGGGACCTCGAACACCGGGGAGCTGTTTTTT.

This clonotype showed up just a few times. The V and J genes are TRBV20-1 and TRBJ1-6, with 7 bases lining up with TRBD1. This CDR3 comprises 13 residues. Germline values: CDR1 DFQATT, CDR2 SNEGSKA (reference sequence). The V gene end was trimmed by 7 bases and the J gene end by 8 bases; junction bases not matched to a gene: 8. CDR3 protein: CSVSGQVDSPLHF. The CDR3 region has the DNA TGCAGTGTTTCTGGACAGGTTGATTCACCCCTCCACTTT.

This rearrangement joins TRBV7-2 to TRBJ1-5, with D unresolved. This CDR3 contains 13 residues. CDR1 SGHTA and CDR2 FQGNSA come from the germline V gene. The V gene lost 1 base and the J gene lost 3 bases, with 4 bases spanning the gap. CDR3 in amino acids: CASSLVINQPQHF. CDR3 sequence (DNA): TGTGCCAGCAGCTTAGTGATCAATCAGCCCCAGCATTTT. Filled out from reference TRBV7-2 and TRBJ1-5, the complete variable domain reads GAGVSQSPSNKVTEKGKDVELRCDPISGHTALYWYRQSLGQGLEFLIYFQGNSAPDKSGLPSDRFSAERTGGSVSTLTIQRTQQEDSAVYLCASSLVINQPQHFGDGTRLSIL.